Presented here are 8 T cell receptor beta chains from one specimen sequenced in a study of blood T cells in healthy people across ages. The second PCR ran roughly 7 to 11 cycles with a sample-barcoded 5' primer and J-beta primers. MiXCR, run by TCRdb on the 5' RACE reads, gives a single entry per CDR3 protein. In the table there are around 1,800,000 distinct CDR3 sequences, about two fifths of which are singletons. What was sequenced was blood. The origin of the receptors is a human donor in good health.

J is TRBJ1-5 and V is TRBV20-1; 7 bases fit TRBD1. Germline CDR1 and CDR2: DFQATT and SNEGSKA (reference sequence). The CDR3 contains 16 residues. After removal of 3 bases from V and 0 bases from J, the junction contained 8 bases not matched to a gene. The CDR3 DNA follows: TGCAGTGCTAGGACGACAGGGCTTTATAGCAATCAGCCCCAGCATTTT. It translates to CSARTTGLYSNQPQHF.

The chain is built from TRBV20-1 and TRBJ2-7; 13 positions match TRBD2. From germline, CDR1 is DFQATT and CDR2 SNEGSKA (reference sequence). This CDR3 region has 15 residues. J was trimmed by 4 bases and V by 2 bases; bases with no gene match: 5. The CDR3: CSARSRTSGGYEQYF. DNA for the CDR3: TGCAGTGCTAGATCGAGGACTAGCGGGGGATACGAGCAGTACTTC.

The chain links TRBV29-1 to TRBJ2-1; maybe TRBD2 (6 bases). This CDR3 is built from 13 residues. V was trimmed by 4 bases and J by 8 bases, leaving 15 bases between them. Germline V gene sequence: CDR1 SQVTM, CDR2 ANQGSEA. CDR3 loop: CSVASGEEYEQFF. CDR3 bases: TGCAGCGTTGCTTCGGGGGAAGAATATGAGCAGTTCTTC.

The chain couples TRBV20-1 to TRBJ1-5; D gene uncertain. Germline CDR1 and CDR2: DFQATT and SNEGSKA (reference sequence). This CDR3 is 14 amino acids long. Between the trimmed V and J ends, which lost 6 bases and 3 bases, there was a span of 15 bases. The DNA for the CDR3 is TGCAGTGCCCTGCCCCGGGCCGCCAATCAGCCCCAGCATTTT. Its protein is CSALPRAANQPQHF.

The chain's CDR3 is CASSLNTDKNIQYF. In DNA form, the CDR3 reads TGTGCCAGCAGCTTGAACACCGACAAAAACATTCAGTACTTC. The chain recombines TRBV13 with TRBJ2-4, with D hard to call. CDR3 size: 14 residues. Germline V gene data show CDR1 as PRHDT and CDR2 as FYEKMQ (reference sequence). The germline V and J ends were trimmed by 3 bases and 3 bases, with 9 bases remaining between them.

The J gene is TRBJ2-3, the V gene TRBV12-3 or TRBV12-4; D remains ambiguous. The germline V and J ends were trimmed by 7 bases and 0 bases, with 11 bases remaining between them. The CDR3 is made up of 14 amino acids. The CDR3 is CASTPGSSTDTQYF. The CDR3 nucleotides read TGTGCCAGCACCCCAGGCTCTAGCACAGATACGCAGTATTTT.

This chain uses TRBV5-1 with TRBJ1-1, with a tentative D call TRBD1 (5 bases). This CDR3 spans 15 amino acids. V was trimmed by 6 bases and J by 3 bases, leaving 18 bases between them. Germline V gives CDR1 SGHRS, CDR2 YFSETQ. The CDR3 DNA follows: TGCGCCAGCACCTATTCTGGGGGAAGGGACACTGAAGCTTTCTTT. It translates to CASTYSGGRDTEAFF.

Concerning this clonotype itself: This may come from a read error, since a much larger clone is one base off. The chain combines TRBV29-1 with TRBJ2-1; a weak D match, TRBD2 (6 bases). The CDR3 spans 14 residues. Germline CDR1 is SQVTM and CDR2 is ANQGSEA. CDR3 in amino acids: CGVSDSGSYNEQFF. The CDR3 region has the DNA TGCGGCGTTAGTGATAGCGGTTCCTACAATGAGCAGTTCTTC.